The 3 T cell receptor beta chains given below trace back to one sample, sequenced in a study of CD4 T cells in relation to SARS-CoV-2 and coronaviruses. Before the COVID-19 pandemic, during about 2011-2019, CD4+ T cells were taken from unexposed donors. The cells were cultured for under 13 days before CD4+ T cells were isolated. These receptors' targets are unknown. The table came from immunoSEQ multiplex PCR; TCRdb's copy has only in-frame clones and leaves some out. The sample lists 20,000 to 30,000 clones; around 82% were seen once. The source material was CD4+ T cells from PBMCs, cultured in vitro. The receptors shown here come from a human donor in good health.

V gene TRBV19 combines with J gene TRBJ1-5; D is perhaps TRBD1 (5 bases). The ends were cut back, 5 bases at V and 3 bases at J, with 14 bases in the middle. The germline CDR1 and CDR2 sequences are LNHDA and SQIVND (reference sequence). The CDR3 runs 15 residues. The CDR3 protein is CASSSHDRPNQPQHF. CDR3 DNA: TGTGCCAGTAGTTCCCACGACAGACCCAATCAGCCCCAGCATTTT.

The chain couples TRBV20-1 to TRBJ2-7; D is unclear. CDR1 DFQATT and CDR2 SNEGSKA come from the germline V gene (reference sequence). The V end was cut by 3 bases, the J end by 0 bases, with 6 bases between. The CDR3 extends over 12 amino acids. The CDR3 sequence is CSASGFSYEQYF. The DNA of the CDR3 is TGCAGTGCTAGTGGCTTCTCCTACGAGCAGTACTTC.

This chain links TRBV30 with TRBJ1-4; D is uncertain. Germline loops: CDR1 GTSNPN, CDR2 SVGIG (reference sequence). The CDR3 covers 13 residues. V lost 0 bases and J 7 bases, leaving 9 bases between the germline ends. CDR3 in amino acids: CAWSVVAGEKLFF. The CDR3, as DNA: TGTGCCTGGAGTGTAGTCGCCGGTGAAAAACTGTTTTTT.